These T cell receptor beta chains were read from a single sample in a study of OX40 agonist ivuxolimab in advanced cancers. This table comes from immunoSEQ multiplex PCR, and its TCRdb copy is limited to in-frame clones, with some not included. The profile shows 65,000 to 90,000 clones, approximately 86% of them singletons. Sequences were derived from CD4+ or CD8+ T cells sorted from blood, sampled in a trial of the OX40 agonist ivuxolimab. Receptor source: an adult with an advanced solid tumor such as melanoma, head and neck, liver or kidney cancer. The CDR3 runs from the conserved cysteine through the conserved F or W. The order of the fields is D gene, clone size, V gene, J gene, CDR3 protein, CDR3 DNA. D genes are given only for firm matches. For some rows the clone size is stated as once, few or many, or as a class when expanded; others skip it.

D: TRBD2
size: NA
V: TRBV5-6
J: TRBJ2-7
CDR3: CASSLGLAGGPISEQYF
DNA: TGTGCCAGCAGCTTGGGACTAGCGGGAGGGCCGATTTCGGAGCAGTACTTC

D: TRBD1
size: NA
V: TRBV25-1
J: TRBJ2-3
CDR3: CASSAYPGGSGTDTQYF
DNA: TGTGCCAGCAGTGCTTACCCAGGGGGCTCGGGCACAGATACGCAGTATTTT

D: TRBD2
size: NA
V: TRBV27
J: TRBJ2-3
CDR3: CASSPSSGTRTDTQYF
DNA: TGTGCCAGCAGTCCCTCTAGCGGGACGCGCACAGATACGCAGTATTTT

D: TRBD2
size: NA
V: TRBV11-3
J: TRBJ2-1
CDR3: CASSFGTSLSGEQFF
DNA: TGTGCCAGCAGCTTCGGGACTAGTCTTAGCGGTGAGCAGTTCTTC

D: NA
size: NA
V: TRBV30
J: TRBJ1-3
CDR3: CAWSGSRVNAGNTIYF
DNA: TGTGCCTGGAGTGGTTCCAGGGTTAACGCTGGAAACACCATATATTTT

D: NA
size: NA
V: TRBV7-2
J: TRBJ1-2
CDR3: CASSLVRGGNYGYTF
DNA: TGTGCCAGCAGCTTAGTTCGGGGTGGCAACTATGGCTACACCTTC

D: TRBD2
size: NA
V: TRBV5-1
J: TRBJ2-7
CDR3: CASSVTSGSNDEQYF
DNA: TGCGCCAGCAGCGTAACTAGCGGGAGTAACGACGAGCAGTACTTC

D: NA
size: few
V: TRBV19
J: TRBJ1-5
CDR3: CASSIVADSNQPQHF
DNA: TGTGCCAGTAGTATAGTGGCGGATAGCAATCAGCCCCAGCATTTT

D: TRBD1
size: NA
V: TRBV5-5
J: TRBJ1-5
CDR3: CASSFGTDQPQHF
DNA: TGTGCCAGCAGCTTCGGGACAGATCAGCCCCAGCATTTT

D: NA
size: NA
V: TRBV2
J: TRBJ2-3
CDR3: CASRPRGSTTTDTQYF
DNA: TGTGCCAGCAGACCCCGGGGATCGACGACCACAGATACGCAGTATTTT

D: NA
size: NA
V: TRBV28
J: TRBJ2-1
CDR3: CASLSGSYNEQFF
DNA: TGTGCCAGCCTTAGCGGTTCCTACAATGAGCAGTTCTTC

D: NA
size: once
V: TRBV15
J: TRBJ2-1
CDR3: CATSKQGGDNEQFF
DNA: TGTGCCACCAGCAAGCAGGGAGGAGACAATGAGCAGTTCTTC

D: NA
size: NA
V: TRBV5-8
J: TRBJ2-4
CDR3: CASSLRRGVNIQYF
DNA: TGTGCCAGCAGCTTGCGCCGGGGAGTAAACATTCAGTACTTC

D: NA
size: NA
V: TRBV15
J: TRBJ1-4
CDR3: CATCQAGRFQRGTNEKLFF
DNA: TGTGCCACCTGTCAGGCAGGGCGTTTTCAGCGTGGGACTAATGAAAAACTGTTTTTT

D: TRBD2
size: NA
V: TRBV19
J: TRBJ2-3
CDR3: CATRTSGTDTQYF
DNA: TGTGCCACCAGGACTAGCGGCACAGATACGCAGTATTTT

D: NA
size: NA
V: TRBV5-1
J: TRBJ2-7
CDR3: CASSLGGAVNSYEQYF
DNA: TGCGCCAGCAGCTTGGGCGGGGCCGTCAACTCCTACGAGCAGTACTTC

D: NA
size: NA
V: TRBV27
J: TRBJ1-2
CDR3: CASSRREGFSYTF
DNA: TGTGCCAGCAGTCGCAGGGAAGGTTTTAGCTACACCTTC

D: NA
size: NA
V: TRBV10-3
J: TRBJ2-1
CDR3: CAISGRGHHNNNEQFF
DNA: TGTGCCATCAGTGGAAGGGGACACCATAATAACAATGAGCAGTTCTTC

D: TRBD2
size: NA
V: TRBV4-1
J: TRBJ2-7
CDR3: CASSQDPTSGRTYEQYF
DNA: TGCGCCAGCAGCCAAGATCCCACTAGCGGGAGAACGTACGAGCAGTACTTC

D: NA
size: NA
V: TRBV18
J: TRBJ2-3
CDR3: CASSPNTPDTQYF
DNA: TGTGCCAGCTCACCAAACACACCAGATACGCAGTATTTT

D: NA
size: few
V: TRBV5-1
J: TRBJ2-2
CDR3: CASSEGTRNTGELFF
DNA: TGCGCCAGCAGCGAGGGGACAAGGAACACCGGGGAGCTGTTTTTT

D: NA
size: NA
V: TRBV5-6
J: TRBJ2-1
CDR3: CASSQVGSYNEQFF
DNA: TGTGCCAGCAGCCAGGTGGGTAGCTACAATGAGCAGTTCTTC

D: NA
size: once
V: TRBV28
J: TRBJ1-1
CDR3: CASTPQLNTEAFF
DNA: TGTGCCAGCACCCCGCAGCTGAACACTGAAGCTTTCTTT

D: TRBD1
size: NA
V: TRBV7-2
J: TRBJ2-7
CDR3: CASSPARDRSSYEQYF
DNA: TGTGCCAGCAGCCCCGCCCGGGACAGGAGCTCCTACGAGCAGTACTTC